These 26 T cell receptor beta chains originate from one sample sequenced in a study of T cells expressing NK-cell markers. From its re-call of the 5' RACE reads, TCRdb lists each CDR3 protein once, without DNA. The ten top clones account for around 0.37%, within a sample of 200,000 to 300,000 distinct CDR3 sequences. Sequencing input: blood T cells: a sorted CD56 or NKG2C T cell subset, CD4+ or CD8+ T cells, or bulk PBMC T cells (not recorded which). The receptors here all came from a man aged 18 to 35 in good health.

This chain links TRBV18 with TRBJ2-1. CDR1 and CDR2 (germline): KGHSH, LQKENI. The CDR3 spans 12 residues. This CDR3 reads CASSPLAHEQFF. The full variable domain, rest sourced from reference TRBV18 and TRBJ2-1, is NAGVMQNPRHLVRRRGQEARLRCSPMKGHSHVYWYRQLPEEGLKFMVYLQKENIIDESGMPKERFSAEFPKEGPSILRIQQVVRGDSAAYFCASSPLAHEQFFGPGTRLTVL.

This chain links TRBV20-1 with TRBJ2-1; as DNA is missing, the TRBD2 call by TCRdb cannot be tested. The CDR3 has 21 amino acids. Germline loops: CDR1 DFQATT, CDR2 SNEGSKA (reference sequence). CDR3 sequence reads: CSARDHPQVPRLAEFYNEQFF.

This rearrangement joins TRBV30 to TRBJ2-3; with no DNA, the TCRdb D assignment of TRBD1 cannot be verified. The length of the CDR3 is 13 residues. Germline V gene lookup returns CDR1 GTSNPN and CDR2 SVGIG (reference sequence). The CDR3 loop reads CAWWGSGRDTQYF.

This chain links TRBV18 with TRBJ2-3. Germline CDR1 reads KGHSH; CDR2 reads LQKENI. The CDR3 sequence is 13 residues long. The CDR3 region is CASSPPSVDTQYF.

The chain carries TRBV5-4 and TRBJ2-3. From germline, CDR1 is SGHNT and CDR2 YYREEE (reference sequence). The CDR3 length is 13 residues. The CDR3 reads CASSTQSTDTQYF. Based on the CDR3 plus reference TRBV5-4 and TRBJ2-3, the full variable domain is ETGVTQSPTHLIKTRGQQVTLRCSSQSGHNTVSWYQQALGQGPQFIFQYYREEENGRGNFPPRFSGLQFPNYSSELNVNALELDDSALYLCASSTQSTDTQYFGPGTRLTVL.

V gene TRBV7-2 combines with J gene TRBJ1-2; TCRdb designates TRBD1, a call that cannot be tested without DNA. The CDR3 spans 15 residues. Germline V gene lookup returns CDR1 SGHTA and CDR2 FQGNSA. CDR3 residues: CASSLDNGGSYGYTF.

V is TRBV12-3 or TRBV12-4 and J is TRBJ1-2. This CDR3 is built from 12 residues. The CDR3 sequence: CASSSVGYGYTF.

V usage is TRBV29-1 and J usage is TRBJ2-1; TCRdb proposes TRBD1, but this gene call is untestable without DNA. CDR1 SQVTM and CDR2 ANQGSEA come from the germline V gene. CDR3 length: 16 amino acids. CDR3 amino acids: CSVEGLHPGPYNEQFF.

The chain has TRBV15 and TRBJ2-2; there is no DNA to check the TCRdb D call of TRBD2. The CDR3 is 17 residues long. CDR1 and CDR2 (germline): LNHNV, YYDKDF (reference sequence). The CDR3 loop reads CATSRNRLAGNTGELFF.

The CDR3 here is CASSLAGTGSVYEQYF. The chain employs TRBV5-4 and TRBJ2-7; checking the TCRdb D call of TRBD1 is not possible without DNA. The length of the CDR3 is 16 residues. Per the germline V gene, CDR1 is SGHNT and CDR2 is YYREEE (reference sequence).

CDR3 loop: CASSLYRDGYEQYF. V usage is TRBV5-6 and J usage is TRBJ2-7. This CDR3 region has 14 residues. Germline V gives CDR1 SGHDT, CDR2 YYEEEE.

The V and J genes are TRBV4-1 and TRBJ1-4. CDR1 MGHRA and CDR2 YSYEKL come from the germline V gene. The CDR3 contains 16 residues. CDR3 sequence: CASSQERFATNEKLFF.

The genes are TRBV4-1 and TRBJ1-2; the D call of TRBD1 rests on TCRdb alone, since no DNA is present to check it. The CDR3 covers 15 residues. Germline V lookup: CDR1 MGHRA, CDR2 YSYEKL. This CDR3 is CASSDWDRGRGGYTF.

This chain joins TRBV7-2 and TRBJ2-7; absent DNA, TCRdb's TRBD1 call cannot be checked. This CDR3 contains 15 residues. In germline, CDR1 is SGHTA, CDR2 FQGNSA. The CDR3 protein is CASSLGQGSLYEQYF.

This chain connects TRBV18 to TRBJ2-1. This CDR3 contains 15 residues. In germline, CDR1 is KGHSH, CDR2 LQKENI. This chain's CDR3 is CASSPAGVMFNEQFF.

This chain joins TRBV14 and TRBJ2-1. The CDR3 consists of 12 residues. The germline gives CDR1 SGHDN, CDR2 FVKESK. CDR3 sequence reads: CASSQVWNEQFF.

The chain employs TRBV20-1 and TRBJ2-5; the TCRdb D gene call, TRBD1, has no DNA to confirm it. Germline V gene sequence: CDR1 DFQATT, CDR2 SNEGSKA (reference sequence). The CDR3 sequence is 15 residues long. The CDR3 region is CSARVPGQAQETQYF.

This chain connects TRBV9 to TRBJ1-4; TCRdb names TRBD1, which stays unverified in the absence of DNA. The CDR3 runs 19 residues. Germline V gives CDR1 SGDLS, CDR2 YYNGEE. CDR3 region: CASSVQPVGGVPTNEKLFF.

The chain combines TRBV5-4 with TRBJ1-4. The germline gives CDR1 SGHNT, CDR2 YYREEE (reference sequence). The CDR3 has 16 amino acids. The CDR3 sequence: CASSLGSGNTNEKLFF. Together with reference TRBV5-4 and TRBJ1-4, the CDR3 gives the full variable domain: ETGVTQSPTHLIKTRGQQVTLRCSSQSGHNTVSWYQQALGQGPQFIFQYYREEENGRGNFPPRFSGLQFPNYSSELNVNALELDDSALYLCASSLGSGNTNEKLFFGSGTQLSVL.

The V and J genes are TRBV5-1 and TRBJ2-1; TCRdb indicates TRBD1, and absent DNA this call remains unverified. There are 14 residues in the CDR3. Per germline, CDR1 SGHRS and CDR2 YFSETQ. This chain's CDR3 is CASRVSVGVGEQFF.

The chain has TRBV19 and TRBJ2-1. The CDR3 sequence is 16 residues long. In germline, CDR1 is LNHDA, CDR2 SQIVND (reference sequence). The CDR3 loop reads CASSIVGGRAYNEQFF. Complete variable domain (other parts from reference TRBV19 and TRBJ2-1): DGGITQSPKYLFRKEGQNVTLSCEQNLNHDAMYWYRQDPGQGLRLIYYSQIVNDFQKGDIAEGYSVSREKKESFPLTVTSAQKNPTAFYLCASSIVGGRAYNEQFFGPGTRLTVL.

V is TRBV19 and J is TRBJ2-2; the TCRdb D gene call, TRBD1, has no DNA to confirm it. The CDR3 sequence is 15 residues long. Germline V gene data show CDR1 as LNHDA and CDR2 as SQIVND (reference sequence). The CDR3 sequence is CASSTGTGGIGELFF. The full variable domain, completed using reference TRBV19 and TRBJ2-2, is DGGITQSPKYLFRKEGQNVTLSCEQNLNHDAMYWYRQDPGQGLRLIYYSQIVNDFQKGDIAEGYSVSREKKESFPLTVTSAQKNPTAFYLCASSTGTGGIGELFFGEGSRLTVL.

The chain carries TRBV20-1 and TRBJ1-5; TCRdb proposes TRBD1, but this gene call is untestable without DNA. Germline-derived CDR1 and CDR2 are DFQATT and SNEGSKA (reference sequence). This CDR3 has 18 amino acids. The CDR3 sequence: CSASPGTGGNIRNQPQHF.

V usage is TRBV5-6 and J usage is TRBJ2-2; the TRBD2 assignment by TCRdb is unverifiable without DNA. Germline CDR1 SGHDT, CDR2 YYEEEE. This CDR3 region has 15 residues. The CDR3 loop reads CASSRKAIYTGELFF.

The chain is built from TRBV10-3 and TRBJ1-4; with no DNA, the TCRdb D assignment of TRBD1 cannot be verified. The CDR3 loop spans 15 amino acids. Germline V CDR1 and CDR2: ENHRY, SYGVKD. The CDR3 reads CAISESATGREKLFF.

The chain is built from TRBV7-9 and TRBJ2-1; absent DNA, TCRdb's TRBD1 call cannot be checked. CDR1 is SEHNR and CDR2 is FQNEAQ in the germline V gene (reference sequence). This CDR3 has 16 amino acids. This chain's CDR3 is CASSPKAGITHNEQFF.